The following is a T cell receptor beta chain sequence with its context. The antigen is unknown. Documented time point: patch test 1, 2 weeks after DPC sensitization. Stated treatment: therapeutic diphenylcyclopropenone sensitization with weekly scalp DPC. Each donor was an alopecia patient between 18 and 70 years of age who qualified for DPC. The entry originates in a study of human T cells and chemical hapten exposure. Overall study context: Patch tests delivered 0.01% DPC to the upper back and were evaluated at 6 days. Points from the study as a whole: The study found that DPC sensitization did not change TCRs above 1 in 1000 frequency.

Germline V gene data show CDR1 as SQVTM and CDR2 as ANQGSEA. Trimming removed 3 bases at V and 3 bases at J, with 8 bases between. The CDR3 extends over 12 amino acids. The library labeled individual cDNA molecules by adding unique molecular identifiers to them. TCRdb reprocessed the RACE reads with MiXCR, giving one entry per CDR3 protein. The sample includes 45,000 to 70,000 distinct CDR3 sequences, about 9.6% of them seen just once. The sequenced sample was whole blood, obtained in connection with sensitization to the hapten diphenylcyclopropenone (DPC). The rearrangement uses TRBV29-1 and TRBJ1-1, with D uncertain. The sequence derives from a woman aged 40 to 50 with alopecia areata. Some clones in this sample may be carry-over from other donors' samples. The CDR3 DNA sequence: TGCAGCGTTGATATCGGTCACACTGAAGCTTTCTTT. Protein: CSVDIGHTEAFF. The full variable domain, completed using reference TRBV29-1 and TRBJ1-1, is SAVISQKPSRDICQRGTSLTIQCQVDSQVTMMFWYRQQPGQSLTLIATANQGSEATYESGFVIDKFPISRPNLTFSTLTVSNMSPEDSSIYLCSVDIGHTEAFFGQGTRLTVV.